This paragraph reports one T cell receptor (beta chain). This record comes from a study of control samples from healthy donors and cancer patients. Deletions cut 6 bases from V and 6 bases from J, with 14 bases between. This CDR3 comprises 14 residues. CDR1 KGHSH and CDR2 LQKENI come from the germline V gene. The method was immunoSEQ multiplex PCR; TCRdb's version includes in-frame clones alone and lacks a portion of them. The sample records nearly 200,000 clones, 91% being singletons. The gene calls are TRBV18 and TRBJ2-2; D is perhaps TRBD1 or TRBD2 (5 bases each). The sequence was collected from a man between 25 and 39 years old in good health. Sequences were obtained from blood. This CDR3 reads CASSLARDAGELFF. CDR3 coding DNA: TGTGCCAGCTCCCTTGCTAGGGACGCCGGGGAGCTGTTTTTT.